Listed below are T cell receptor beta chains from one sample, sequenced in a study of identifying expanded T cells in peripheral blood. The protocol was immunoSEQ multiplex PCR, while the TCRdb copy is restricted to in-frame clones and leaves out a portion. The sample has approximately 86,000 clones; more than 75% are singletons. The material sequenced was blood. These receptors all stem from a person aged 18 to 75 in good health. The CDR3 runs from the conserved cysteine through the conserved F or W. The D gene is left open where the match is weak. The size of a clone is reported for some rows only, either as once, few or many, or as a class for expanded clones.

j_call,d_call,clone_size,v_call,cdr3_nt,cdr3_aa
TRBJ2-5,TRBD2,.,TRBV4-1,TGCGCCAGCAGCCGAGGACTAGCGGGGGTCTCTGGGACCCAGTACTTC,CASSRGLAGVSGTQYF
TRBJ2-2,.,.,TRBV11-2,TGTGCCAGCAGCTTAGCCCACTCTTCCTTAGCCACCGGGGAGCTGTTTTTT,CASSLAHSSLATGELFF
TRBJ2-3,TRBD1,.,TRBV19,TGTGCCAGTAGTTCCCCAGGGGGCGAGTCAGATACGCAGTATTTT,CASSSPGGESDTQYF
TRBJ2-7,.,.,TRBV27,TGTGCCAGCAGTCCCACAGGGACCCATCCTTACGAGCAGTACTTC,CASSPTGTHPYEQYF
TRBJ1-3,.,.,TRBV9,TGTGCCAGCAGCCCCAAAGGGAATGCAAGGGGAAACACCATATATTTT,CASSPKGNARGNTIYF
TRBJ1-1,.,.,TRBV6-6,TGTGCCAGCAGTTACGCGTCTGAAGCTTTCTTT,CASSYASEAFF
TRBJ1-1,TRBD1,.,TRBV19,TGTGCCAGTAGTCCTATCGCCAGGGGGCGGGAGATCACTGAAGCTTTCTTT,CASSPIARGREITEAFF
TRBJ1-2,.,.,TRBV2,TGTGCCAGCAGTGGGCGGGGGGCAAGCTATGGCTACACCTTC,CASSGRGASYGYTF
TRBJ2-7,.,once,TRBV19,TGTGCCAGTAGTACCGCTTCGGGACCCAGTGTCTACGAGCAGTACTTC,CASSTASGPSVYEQYF
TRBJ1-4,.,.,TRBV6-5,TGTGCCAGCAGTTTTGAGACCAACAGGAGGGGGAAACTGTTTTTT,CASSFETNRRGKLFF
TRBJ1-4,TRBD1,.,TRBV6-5,TGTGCCAGCAGCCTCCCTTCGGGACAGGTCGATTTT,CASSLPSGQVDF
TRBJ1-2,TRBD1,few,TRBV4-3,TGCGCCAGCAGCCCGCGGACAGGTGACTATGGCTACACCTTC,CASSPRTGDYGYTF
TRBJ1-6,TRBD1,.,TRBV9,TGTGCCAGCAGTCCTGGGGGGACAGCCTTGGGTTCACCCCTCCACTTT,CASSPGGTALGSPLHF
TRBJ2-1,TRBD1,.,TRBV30,TGTGCCTGGAGAGACGGACAGGGGTCTAAGTTCTTC,CAWRDGQGSKFF
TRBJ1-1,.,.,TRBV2,TGTGCCAGCAGTGATAGGCAACTAAGGGACACTGAAGCTTTCTTT,CASSDRQLRDTEAFF
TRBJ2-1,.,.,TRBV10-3,TGTGCCATCAGTGAGACCGGGACACCTTACAATGAGCAGTTCTTC,CAISETGTPYNEQFF
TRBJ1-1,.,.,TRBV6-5,TGTGCCAGCAGTCTACGGACGAACACTGAAGCTTTCTTT,CASSLRTNTEAFF
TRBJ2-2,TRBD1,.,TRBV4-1,TGCGCCAGCAGCTTCACGCCTACCGGGACAGTTAACCCCGGGGAGCTGTTTTTT,CASSFTPTGTVNPGELFF
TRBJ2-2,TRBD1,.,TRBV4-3,TGCGCCAGCAGCCAAGATTTTTTCGTGGGCAGGGGGCTTGCGTCCGGGGAGCTGTTTTTT,CASSQDFFVGRGLASGELFF
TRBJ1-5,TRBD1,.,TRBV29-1,TGCAGCGTTGAGATCAACAGGGGAGAGGGGCCCCAGCATTTT,CSVEINRGEGPQHF
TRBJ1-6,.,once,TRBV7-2,TGTGCCAGCAGCCGAAATCAGGATTCACCCCTCCACTTT,CASSRNQDSPLHF
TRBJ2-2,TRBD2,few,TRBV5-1,TGCGCCAGCAGCCGACACACGACTAGCGGGGGGTCCACCGGGGAGCTGTTTTTT,CASSRHTTSGGSTGELFF
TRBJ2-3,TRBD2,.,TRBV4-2,TGTGCCAGCAGCCGCCCGATCGGGACGGGGGGAACAGATACGCAGTATTTT,CASSRPIGTGGTDTQYF